The 14 T cell receptor beta chains reported below all come from one sample, sequenced in a study of CD8 T cells in ankylosing spondylitis. No cognate antigen is known for these TCRs. The study's findings and limits: In ankylosing spondylitis blood, a motif of eight highly homologous TCR beta variants appeared characteristic.

TCRdb passed the 5' RACE reads through MiXCR, listing each CDR3 protein once. The sample lists around 770,000 distinct CDR3 sequences; about 12% were seen once. Material: blood, either unsorted or a sorted T cell fraction (not recorded which). These receptors came from a male donor with ankylosing spondylitis.

This clonotype was counted a few times. This chain uses TRBV5-1 with TRBJ2-1; D possibly corresponds to TRBD1 (6 bases). Germline CDR1 reads SGHRS; CDR2 reads YFSETQ. Trimming removed 5 bases from V and 5 bases from J, with 14 bases in between. The CDR3 is made up of 14 amino acids. In DNA, the CDR3 is TGCGCCAGCAGACGTCAGGGGAGCGACAATGAGCAGTTCTTC. It translates to CASRRQGSDNEQFF. The full variable domain, with the rest looked up from reference TRBV5-1 and TRBJ2-1, is KAGVTQTPRYLIKTRGQQVTLSCSPISGHRSVSWYQQTPGQGLQFLFEYFSETQRNKGNFPGRFSGRQFSNSRSEMNVSTLELGDSALYLCASRRQGSDNEQFFGPGTRLTVL.

This clonotype appeared many times. This sequence joins TRBV5-1 and TRBJ1-1; possible D gene TRBD1, 5 bases. V lost 3 bases and J lost 3, with 12 bases in between. The CDR3 totals 14 residues. Germline V lookup: CDR1 SGHRS, CDR2 YFSETQ. DNA of the CDR3: TGCGCCAGCAGCTACCTCCGGGGGGACACTGAAGCTTTCTTT. Translated, it gives CASSYLRGDTEAFF.

The chain joins TRBV12-3 or TRBV12-4 to TRBJ2-1; TRBD2 matches at 11 bases. V lost 6 bases to trimming and J lost 7 bases; unmatched junction nucleotides: 14. This CDR3 spans 17 amino acids. The DNA of the CDR3 is TGTGCCAGCAGCCAGGGAGATAGCGGGAGGGCCAAGAATGAGCAGTTCTTC. Its translation is CASSQGDSGRAKNEQFF.

This clonotype appeared many times. The rearrangement uses TRBV12-3 or TRBV12-4 and TRBJ1-5; D uncertain. The CDR3 is 15 residues long. V lost 3 bases and J 4 bases, leaving 13 bases between the germline ends. The CDR3 sequence: CASSFSAGLNQPQHF. The CDR3, as DNA: TGTGCCAGCAGTTTCTCAGCAGGACTAAATCAGCCCCAGCATTTT.

J is TRBJ2-5 and V is TRBV2; D not resolved. From germline, CDR1 is SNHLY and CDR2 FYNNEI. Trimming pared 2 bases from V and 4 bases from J, leaving 8 bases between. The length of the CDR3 is 13 residues. The CDR3 loop is CASSERWRETQYF. CDR3 coding DNA: TGTGCCAGCAGTGAAAGATGGCGAGAGACCCAGTACTTC. Full variable domain (missing parts from reference TRBV2 and TRBJ2-5): EPEVTQTPSHQVTQMGQEVILRCVPISNHLYFYWYRQILGQKVEFLVSFYNNEISEKSEIFDDQFSVERPDGSNFTLKIRSTKLEDSAMYFCASSERWRETQYFGPGTRLLVL.

This clonotype was seen at least ten times. This chain joins TRBV20-1 and TRBJ1-1, with D possibly TRBD1 on 5 matching bases. The CDR3 totals 12 residues. The germline CDR1 and CDR2 sequences are DFQATT and SNEGSKA (reference sequence). CDR3 sequence reads: CRDSRGTGVAFF. For the CDR3, the DNA is TGCAGGGATTCGCGGGGGACGGGGGTGGCTTTCTTT.

The chain couples TRBV15 to TRBJ2-1, with 9 bases that match TRBD2. Per germline, CDR1 LNHNV and CDR2 YYDKDF (reference sequence). The length of the CDR3 is 15 residues. Losses at the gene ends were 5 bases for V and 6 bases for J; bases not matched to a gene: 8. CDR3: CATSGSGGIANEQFF. As DNA, the CDR3 is TGTGCCACCAGCGGTAGCGGGGGAATTGCCAATGAGCAGTTCTTC.

The rearrangement joins TRBV20-1 to TRBJ2-5, with D tentatively TRBD2 (6 bases). The CDR3 consists of 13 residues. CDR1 is DFQATT and CDR2 is SNEGSKA in the germline V gene (reference sequence). The V gene lost 6 bases and the J gene lost 3 bases, with 14 bases spanning the gap. As DNA, the CDR3 is TGCAGTGCCCACGGGACTGCTAAAGAGACCCAGTACTTC. This translates into CSAHGTAKETQYF.

This clonotype turned up a few times. CDR3 residues: CATSDLRTSGGDYYNEQFF. The CDR3 coding sequence is TGTGCCACCAGTGATTTGCGGACTAGCGGGGGCGATTACTACAATGAGCAGTTCTTC. This chain joins TRBV24-1 and TRBJ2-1; 13 nucleotides align to TRBD2. The CDR3 extends over 19 amino acids. The trim removed 0 bases at V and 3 bases at J, leaving 7 bases unmatched. CDR1 and CDR2 from the germline V gene are KGHDR and SFDVKD.

The CDR3 DNA reads as TGTGCCAGCAGACCACCGGGAGACTATAGCAATCAGCCCCAGCATTTT. It encodes CASRPPGDYSNQPQHF. The chain combines TRBV6-1 with TRBJ1-5; D is unresolved. V lost 6 bases and J 0 bases, leaving 15 bases between the germline ends. The length of the CDR3 is 16 residues. Per the germline V gene, CDR1 is MNHNS and CDR2 is SASEGT.

The CDR3 loop reads CASSIEVQETQYF. The CDR3 bases are TGTGCCAGCAGCATAGAGGTCCAAGAGACCCAGTACTTC. V and J are TRBV7-8 and TRBJ2-5, with no clear D. Trimming stripped 5 bases from V and 1 base from J, with 8 bases between. CDR3 length: 13 amino acids. Looked up from germline, CDR1 is SGHVS and CDR2 is FQNEAQ.

There are a few counts of this clonotype. The rearrangement uses TRBV7-9 and TRBJ1-5; D ambiguous. The CDR3 has 12 amino acids. V lost 3 bases, J lost 6 bases, and 6 bases lay in between. Germline V lookup: CDR1 SEHNR, CDR2 FQNEAQ (reference sequence). For the CDR3, the DNA is TGTGCCAGCAGCTTTTCCTTTCAGCCCCAGCATTTT. This translates into CASSFSFQPQHF.

This clonotype was seen repeatedly, ten times or more. The chain carries TRBV20-1 and TRBJ2-5; TRBD2 might be the D (5 bases). Germline values: CDR1 DFQATT, CDR2 SNEGSKA (reference sequence). Trimming removed 7 bases from V and 6 bases from J, with 15 bases in between. The CDR3 consists of 12 residues. The CDR3 DNA follows: TGCAGTGGGAGCGGTGGGTGGCAGACCCAGTACTTC. This codes for CSGSGGWQTQYF.

The rearrangement uses TRBV7-2 and TRBJ2-7; 7 bases are a match to TRBD2. The germline CDR1 and CDR2 sequences are SGHTA and FQGNSA. With 10 bases clipped from V and 6 bases from J, the junction kept 15 bases outside the gene matches. The CDR3 is 14 amino acids. The CDR3 region is CAIGTGGVGSEQYF. CDR3 DNA sequence: TGTGCCATCGGGACGGGGGGTGTTGGGTCCGAGCAGTACTTC.